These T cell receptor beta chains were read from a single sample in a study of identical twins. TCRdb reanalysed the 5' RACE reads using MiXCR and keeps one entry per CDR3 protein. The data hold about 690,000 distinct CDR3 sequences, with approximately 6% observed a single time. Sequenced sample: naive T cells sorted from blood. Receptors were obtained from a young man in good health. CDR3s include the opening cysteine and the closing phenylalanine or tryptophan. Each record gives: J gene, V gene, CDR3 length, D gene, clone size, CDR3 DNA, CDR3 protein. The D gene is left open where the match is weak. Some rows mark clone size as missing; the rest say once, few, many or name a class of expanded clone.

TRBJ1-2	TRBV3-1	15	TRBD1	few	TGTGCCAGCAGCCAGGGACAGGGGGGTAGCTATGGCTACACCTTC	CASSQGQGGSYGYTF
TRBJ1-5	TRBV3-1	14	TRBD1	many	TGTGCCAGCAGCCAGACAGGGTACAATCAGCCCCAGCATTTT	CASSQTGYNQPQHF
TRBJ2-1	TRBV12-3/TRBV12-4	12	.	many	TGTGCCAGCAGTTTACTTGGCAATGAGCAGTTCTTC	CASSLLGNEQFF
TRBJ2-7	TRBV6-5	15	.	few	TGTGCCAGCAGTTACTCGGACTTTCGAGAGTTCGAGCAGTACTTC	CASSYSDFREFEQYF
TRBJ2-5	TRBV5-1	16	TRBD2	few	TGCGCCAGCAGCTTGGATAGAGCGGGAGTGGGAGAGACCCAGTACTTC	CASSLDRAGVGETQYF
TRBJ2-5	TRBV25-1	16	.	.	TGTGCCAGCAGTTTCCCCAGGACAGAACTACAAGAGACCCAGTACTTC	CASSFPRTELQETQYF
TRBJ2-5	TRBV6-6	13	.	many	TGTGCCAGCTGGGGGAGAGGTCAAGAGACCCAGTACTTC	CASWGRGQETQYF
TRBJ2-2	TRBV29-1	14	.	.	TGCAGCGTTGTGAATCCTAGGGGGACCGGGGAGCTGTTTTTT	CSVVNPRGTGELFF
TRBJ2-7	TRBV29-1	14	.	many	TGCAGCGTTGAGTTTCCCAATAGTGCCTACGAGCAGTACTTC	CSVEFPNSAYEQYF
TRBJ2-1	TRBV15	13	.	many	TGTGCCACCAGCAGGTCCCGCAGTGTTGAGCAGTTCTTC	CATSRSRSVEQFF
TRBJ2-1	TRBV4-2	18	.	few	TGTGCCAGCAGCCAAGGAAGTTATAGCGGTACGGAGGACAATGAGCAGTTCTTC	CASSQGSYSGTEDNEQFF
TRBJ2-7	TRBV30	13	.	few	TGTGCCTGGAGTGTTGACCCACGAATCGAGCAGTACTTC	CAWSVDPRIEQYF
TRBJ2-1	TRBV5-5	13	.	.	TGTGCCAGCAGCTTCGGGACTCACAATGAGCAGTTCTTC	CASSFGTHNEQFF
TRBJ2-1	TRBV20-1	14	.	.	TGCAGTGCCAACTCTATCAGCTCCTACAATGAGCAGTTCTTC	CSANSISSYNEQFF
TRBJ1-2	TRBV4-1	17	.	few	TGCGCCAGCAGCCAAGTCGTACTCACCGAGAAGGGCTATGGCTACACCTTC	CASSQVVLTEKGYGYTF
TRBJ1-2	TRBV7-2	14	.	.	TGTGCCAGCAGCCCATCAGTAATGGACTATGGCTACACCTTC	CASSPSVMDYGYTF
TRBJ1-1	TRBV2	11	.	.	TGTGCCAGCAGTGTAGTGCCTGAAGCTTTCTTT	CASSVVPEAFF
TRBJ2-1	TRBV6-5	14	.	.	TGTGCCAGCAGTTACTCGGACACCAACAATGAGCAGTTCTTC	CASSYSDTNNEQFF
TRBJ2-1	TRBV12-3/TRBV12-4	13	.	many	TGTGCCAGCACGGTAGCGGTGAGTAATGAGCAGTTCTTC	CASTVAVSNEQFF
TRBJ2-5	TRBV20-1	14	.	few	TGCAGTGCTAGAGGGGCCTCGGAGGGAGAGACCCAGTACTTC	CSARGASEGETQYF
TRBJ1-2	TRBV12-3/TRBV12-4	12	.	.	TGTGCCAGCAGCGGGGACGCGGATGGCTACACCTTC	CASSGDADGYTF
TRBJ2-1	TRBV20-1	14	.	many	TGCAGTGCCGTAGGGCATCGGTCCTACAATGAGCAGTTCTTC	CSAVGHRSYNEQFF
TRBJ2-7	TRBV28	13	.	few	TGTGCCAGCTTAAAGACATTAACCTACGAGCAGTACTTC	CASLKTLTYEQYF
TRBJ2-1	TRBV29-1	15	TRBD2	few	TGCAGCGTCGCTGCTTCTCGCGGGGGGCCCAATGAGCAGTTCTTC	CSVAASRGGPNEQFF